The present T cell receptor (beta chain) was sequenced within a study of CD8 T cells in Susac syndrome. From blood CD8+ and CD4+ T cells, TCR beta sequences were generated. Reverse transcription of roughly 0.45 to 1 ug RNA was performed with random hexamers. Coverage of TCR beta CDR3 amplification by immunoSEQ multiplex PCR extended to 54 Vbeta and 13 Jbeta. TCRdb reprocessed the immunoSEQ multiplex PCR reads with MiXCR, giving one entry per CDR3 protein. Here the sample spans 150,000 to 160,000 distinct CDR3 sequences, about 95% being singletons. V lost 7 bases and J lost 6, with 7 bases in between. The CDR3 length is 11 residues. Germline assignment: CDR1 SGHDT and CDR2 YYEEEE.

Sample: CD8+ T cells from PBMCs. The sequence came from a human donor with multiple sclerosis. The rearrangement links TRBV5-6 to TRBJ2-2; D gene uncertain. CDR3 coding DNA: TGTGCCAGCGGGGTTTCCGGGGAGCTGTTTTTT. It translates to CASGVSGELFF. The full variable domain, completed using reference TRBV5-6 and TRBJ2-2, is DAGVTQSPTHLIKTRGQQVTLRCSPKSGHDTVSWYQQALGQGPQFIFQYYEEEERQRGNFPDRFSGHQFPNYSSELNVNALLLGDSALYLCASGVSGELFFGEGSRLTVL.